The rows below give T cell receptor beta chains drawn from one sample of a study of early T cells in non-severe SARS-CoV-2 infection. TCRdb re-analysed the 5' RACE reads in MiXCR, keeping a single row per CDR3 protein. The sample carries around 47,000 distinct CDR3 sequences, around a tenth recorded once. Sequencing was performed on whole blood. The receptors originated from an adult who was a healthcare worker with PCR-confirmed SARS-CoV-2 infection or an uninfected control (not recorded which). Both conserved end residues are part of each CDR3. The order of the fields is V gene, clone size, D gene, J gene, CDR3 DNA, CDR3 protein. The D gene is left open where the match is weak. Some rows have no size entry. The others give once, few or many, or a class for an expanded clone.

TRBV28	many	TRBD1	TRBJ1-2	TGTGCCAGCAGGAGTACGGGACAGGGGGCCTACTATGGCTACACCTTC	CASRSTGQGAYYGYTF
TRBV7-9	few	TRBD2	TRBJ2-3	TGTGCCAGCAGCCTTCGGGGGGGAACAGATACGCAGTATTTT	CASSLRGGTDTQYF
TRBV12-3/TRBV12-4	many	TRBD2	TRBJ2-7	TGTGCCAGCAGTTCGACTAGCGGATACGAGCAGTACTTC	CASSSTSGYEQYF
TRBV10-3	.	TRBD2	TRBJ2-1	TGTGCCATCAGTCCCCGGGGGGAGAGTGTCACCTACAATGAGCAGTTCTTC	CAISPRGESVTYNEQFF
TRBV28	many	TRBD1	TRBJ2-7	TGTGCCAGCAGTCTTGACAGGGTATTGGACGAGCAGTACTTC	CASSLDRVLDEQYF
TRBV6-2/TRBV6-3	many	.	TRBJ2-1	TGTGCCAGCAGCCGTCCCCGGGGGGAGCAGTTCTTC	CASSRPRGEQFF
TRBV6-2/TRBV6-3	many	.	TRBJ2-3	TGTGCCAGCAGTTATCTAGCGACAGATACGCAGTATTTT	CASSYLATDTQYF
TRBV29-1	few	TRBD1	TRBJ2-7	TGCAGCGCCAAACAGGGGGCACCTATCTACGAGCAGTACTTC	CSAKQGAPIYEQYF
TRBV28	many	.	TRBJ1-2	TGTGCCAGCAGTAACCCCGCGAGGTACTATGGCTACACCTTC	CASSNPARYYGYTF
TRBV6-2/TRBV6-3	.	TRBD1	TRBJ2-7	TGTGCCAGCAGTAATACCGGGACAGGGACAACCTACGAGCAGTACTTC	CASSNTGTGTTYEQYF
TRBV7-9	once	.	TRBJ2-4	TGTGCCAGCAGCTTAGCGCCTAATCCTGGGCTTCAGTACTTC	CASSLAPNPGLQYF
TRBV11-2	many	TRBD1	TRBJ2-5	TGTGCCAGCAGCTTAGATCGGACAGGCCTCTGGGAGACCCAGTACTTC	CASSLDRTGLWETQYF
TRBV29-1	.	.	TRBJ1-1	TGCAGCGTTGTCGTCGGTAGTACAAACACTGAAGCTTTCTTT	CSVVVGSTNTEAFF
TRBV10-3	few	.	TRBJ2-2	TGTGCCATCAGTGGGGGAGAGAACACCGGGGAGCTGTTTTTT	CAISGGENTGELFF
TRBV7-8	.	TRBD2	TRBJ2-7	TGTGCCAGCAGCTTAGAGTTGGGAGGGTACGAGCAGTACTTC	CASSLELGGYEQYF
TRBV5-1	few	.	TRBJ2-1	TGCGCCAGCAGCTTGGGGTTCGGGAGCTCCTACAATGAGCAGTTCTTC	CASSLGFGSSYNEQFF
TRBV28	many	.	TRBJ1-2	TGTGCCAGCTCGGGGTATGGCTACACCTTC	CASSGYGYTF
TRBV28	.	TRBD1	TRBJ2-5	TGTGCCAGCACCCTAGACAGGGATGAGACCCAGTACTTC	CASTLDRDETQYF
TRBV29-1	many	TRBD1	TRBJ1-3	TGCAGCGTTGATGGGACAGGGACTGGAAACACCATATATTTT	CSVDGTGTGNTIYF
TRBV5-4	few	.	TRBJ1-1	TGTGCCAGCAGCCTAGCCGGGACACTCCGAAGGGGAGCTTTCTTT	CASSLAGTLRRGAFF
TRBV28	.	.	TRBJ2-1	TGTGCCAGCAGTTACTCGCTTGATGAGCAGTTCTTC	CASSYSLDEQFF
TRBV15	many	TRBD1	TRBJ1-1	TGTGCCACCGGAGGAGGGGGCAGGGGGAACACTGAAGCTTTCTTT	CATGGGGRGNTEAFF
TRBV6-5	many	TRBD2	TRBJ2-2	TGTGCCAGCAGTTACGGCTACGGGAGGGCGAACACCGGGGAGCTGTTTTTT	CASSYGYGRANTGELFF
TRBV6-5	.	.	TRBJ2-1	TGTGCCAGCAGCGCGGGCCGCTACAATGAGCAGTTCTTC	CASSAGRYNEQFF
TRBV7-2	many	.	TRBJ2-7	TGTGCCAGCAGCCTATACTCGGCATGGGCCCCCCTCGAGCAGTACTTC	CASSLYSAWAPLEQYF
TRBV7-9	.	.	TRBJ1-6	TGTGCCAGCAGCTTACAGCCTAATTCACCCCTCCACTTT	CASSLQPNSPLHF
TRBV20-1	.	.	TRBJ2-1	TGCAGTGCTCCCGACACCGCGAATGAGCAGTTCTTC	CSAPDTANEQFF
TRBV28	many	.	TRBJ1-2	TGTGCCAGCAGTTTAGGGGGTCGGGCATGGTACACCTTC	CASSLGGRAWYTF
TRBV27	few	.	TRBJ2-4	TGTGCCAGCAGGAGATTCCAGGGCGGCAAAAACATTCAGTACTTC	CASRRFQGGKNIQYF
TRBV28	many	TRBD1	TRBJ2-1	TGTGCCAGCAGTTTGCCGGGACAGGGCGTTGAGCAGTTCTTC	CASSLPGQGVEQFF
TRBV27	many	.	TRBJ1-6	TGTGCCAGCAGTACACCGGGGGGGTACAATTCACCCCTCCACTTT	CASSTPGGYNSPLHF
TRBV20-1	many	TRBD2	TRBJ2-2	TGCAGTGCTAGAACGACTAGCGGGAATACCGGGGAGCTGTTTTTT	CSARTTSGNTGELFF
TRBV20-1	many	TRBD1	TRBJ2-7	TGCAGTGCTAGAAATACAGGGGGTACCACCTACGAGCAGTACTTC	CSARNTGGTTYEQYF
TRBV20-1	.	TRBD1	TRBJ1-1	TGCAGTGCTAGCCAGGGGGCGCGGAGCACTGAAGCTTTCTTT	CSASQGARSTEAFF
TRBV6-2/TRBV6-3	many	TRBD2	TRBJ2-5	TGTGCCAGCAGTTCCGCGGGGGGGGTACAAACCCAGTACTTC	CASSSAGGVQTQYF
TRBV20-1	many	.	TRBJ1-2	TGCAGTGCTTTAGAAACCAGGCAGTCCTATGGCTACACCTTC	CSALETRQSYGYTF